These 21 T cell receptor beta chains share one sample of origin, sequenced in a study of blood T cell repertoires in COVID-19. TCRdb keeps only in-frame clones here, not all; method: immunoSEQ multiplex PCR. The repertoire consists of more than 300,000 clones, with more than 75% occurring once and the leading ten covering 1.2%. The sequencing input was PBMCs or T cells enriched from blood (not recorded which). Every receptor here comes from a woman under 30 who had recovered from COVID-19.

V usage is TRBV7-2 and J usage is TRBJ2-5; D perhaps matches TRBD2 (5 bases). Trimming removed 1 base at V and 5 bases at J, with 11 bases between. Germline loops: CDR1 SGHTA, CDR2 FQGNSA. The CDR3 totals 14 residues. The CDR3 loop reads CASSLGGIWETQYF. The DNA of the CDR3 is TGTGCCAGCAGCTTAGGAGGGATATGGGAGACCCAGTACTTC.

The CDR3 loop is CASSQDGGLAGGKGNEQFF. The CDR3 DNA follows: TGCGCCAGCAGCCAAGATGGTGGACTAGCGGGGGGGAAGGGCAATGAGCAGTTCTTC. The V gene is TRBV4-3, the J gene TRBJ2-1, with TRBD2 identical over 15 bases. The CDR3 totals 19 residues. Trimming removed 0 bases from V and 6 bases from J; junction bases left unmatched: 9. Germline V gives CDR1 LGHNA, CDR2 YSLEER.

V gene TRBV6-2 or TRBV6-3 combines with J gene TRBJ2-7, with a possible D match to TRBD1 (6 bases). CDR1 MNHEY and CDR2 SVGEGT come from the germline V gene. The V end was cut by 5 bases, the J end by 1 base, with 6 bases between. CDR3 length: 12 residues. CDR3 sequence: CASSGQSYEQYF. The CDR3 DNA is TGTGCCAGCAGTGGACAGTCCTACGAGCAGTACTTC.

This chain uses TRBV7-9 with TRBJ2-7, with 9 bases identical to TRBD2. V gave up 4 bases and J gave up 5 bases; unmatched junction bases: 9. The CDR3 sequence is 15 residues long. Germline CDR1 is SEHNR and CDR2 is FQNEAQ (reference sequence). In DNA, the CDR3 is TGTGCCAGCAGCTCGGCGGGGGGGCCTCTCGACGAGCAGTACTTC. Translating gives CASSSAGGPLDEQYF.

The J gene is TRBJ1-3, the V gene TRBV6-6; possibly TRBD1 for D (5 bases). V lost 2 bases and J 2 bases, leaving 7 bases between the germline ends. The CDR3 contains 14 residues. Germline CDR1 reads MNHNY; CDR2 reads SVGAGI (reference sequence). The DNA of the CDR3 is TGTGCCAGCAGTTACGGGGCCGCTGGAAACACCATATATTTT. Its protein is CASSYGAAGNTIYF.

Of note for this clone: Different DNA sequences within this sample yield the same CDR3. V and J are TRBV29-1 and TRBJ1-1, with D perhaps matching TRBD1 (5 bases). From germline, CDR1 is SQVTM and CDR2 ANQGSEA. V gave up 3 bases and J gave up 0 bases, with 8 bases separating them. The length of the CDR3 is 13 residues. CDR3 in amino acids: CSVEGQLNTEAFF. The CDR3 DNA reads as TGCAGCGTTGAGGGGCAGTTGAACACTGAAGCTTTCTTT.

This chain connects TRBV9 to TRBJ1-4; the D gene is possibly TRBD1 (5 bases). The germline V gene has CDR1 SGDLS and CDR2 YYNGEE. This CDR3 comprises 16 residues. Trimming shortened V by 4 bases and J by 6 bases, and 19 bases separated the two germline ends. The CDR3 here is CASSTGLRTGDEKLFF. Written as DNA, the CDR3 is TGTGCCAGCAGCACGGGACTGCGGACTGGGGATGAAAAACTGTTTTTT.

This clone was observed a single time. This chain joins TRBV5-1 and TRBJ1-4, with TRBD1 as a possible D gene (6 bases). Germline V gene data show CDR1 as SGHRS and CDR2 as YFSETQ. The CDR3 totals 14 residues. V shed 0 bases and J shed 5 bases, with 8 bases lying between them. The DNA of the CDR3 is TGCGCCAGCAGCTTGGCAGGGGTAAATGAAAAACTGTTTTTT. This encodes CASSLAGVNEKLFF.

The chain links TRBV11-1 to TRBJ2-3, with D possibly matching TRBD2 (5 bases). The CDR3 consists of 13 residues. V lost 6 bases to trimming and J lost 4 bases, with 11 bases between them. CDR1 and CDR2 (germline): SGHAT, FQDESV (reference sequence). CDR3 coding DNA: TGTGCCAGCAGGATCGGCGGGTCAGATACGCAGTATTTT. Translation: CASRIGGSDTQYF.

CDR3: CASSQDPNLRNRAPYGYTF. The CDR3 nucleotides read TGCGCCAGCAGCCAAGATCCAAACCTACGAAACAGGGCACCCTATGGCTACACCTTC. The chain carries TRBV4-1 and TRBJ1-2; possibly TRBD1 for D (6 bases). Germline V gene data show CDR1 as MGHRA and CDR2 as YSYEKL. The CDR3 runs to 19 residues. Trimming removed 0 bases at V and 4 bases at J, with 24 bases between.

The chain employs TRBV3-1 (or the pseudogene TRBV3-2) and TRBJ1-2, with D possibly TRBD1 on 6 matching bases. Trimming left V 1 base short and J 2 bases short, with 8 bases between. The CDR3 consists of 14 residues. The germline gives CDR1 LGHDT, CDR2 YNNKEL (reference sequence). Here the CDR3 reads CASSQVTGNYGYTF. CDR3 DNA: TGTGCCAGCAGCCAAGTAACAGGGAACTATGGCTACACCTTC.

The gene calls are TRBV5-5 and TRBJ2-7, with D unresolved. V was pared by 5 bases and J by 5 bases, with 11 bases between. The CDR3 loop spans 12 amino acids. Germline V gives CDR1 SGHKS, CDR2 YYEKEE (reference sequence). CDR3 residues: CASSPNTDEQYF. The DNA for the CDR3 is TGTGCCAGCAGTCCGAATACTGACGAGCAGTACTTC.

This sequence joins TRBV29-1 and TRBJ2-2, with D perhaps matching TRBD2 (6 bases). From germline, CDR1 is SQVTM and CDR2 ANQGSEA. The V end was cut by 6 bases, the J end by 3 bases, with 8 bases between. The CDR3 length is 12 residues. The CDR3 nucleotides read TGCAGCGTCCCGGGGGACACCGGGGAGCTGTTTTTT. Protein product: CSVPGDTGELFF.

This chain joins TRBV4-1 and TRBJ1-4; 7 positions match TRBD1. This CDR3 spans 15 amino acids. CDR1 and CDR2 from the germline V gene are MGHRA and YSYEKL. Trimming at V came to 6 bases and at J to 3 bases, leaving 7 bases not matched to a gene. The CDR3 coding sequence is TGCGCCAGCAGTATACCCGGGACAGCTAATGAAAAACTGTTTTTT. Its translation: CASSIPGTANEKLFF.

This chain joins TRBV7-9 and TRBJ2-6, with D uncertain. Between the trimmed V and J ends, which lost 1 base and 0 bases, there was a span of 7 bases. Germline V CDR1 and CDR2: SEHNR, FQNEAQ (reference sequence). The CDR3 is 16 amino acids. The CDR3 coding sequence is TGTGCCAGCAGCTTAGTTTCCAGCTCTGGGGCCAACGTCCTGACTTTC. Translation: CASSLVSSSGANVLTF.

This clone occurred once. The V call is TRBV10-3, the J call TRBJ1-3; D unresolved. The V and J ends lost 4 bases and 4 bases respectively, with 8 bases between them. CDR1 is ENHRY, CDR2 SYGVKD, per germline. This CDR3 is built from 13 residues. The CDR3 reads CAISVGVGNTIYF. The CDR3 DNA follows: TGTGCCATCAGTGTGGGAGTCGGAAACACCATATATTTT.

Only one count was recorded for this clone. The CDR3, as DNA: TGTGCCAGCAGTTACTCGCAGGGAATGAACACTGAAGCTTTCTTT. This sequence encodes CASSYSQGMNTEAFF. This chain connects TRBV6-5 to TRBJ1-1, with a possible D match to TRBD1 (5 bases). Germline CDR1 is MNHEY and CDR2 is SVGAGI. This CDR3 has 15 amino acids. The V gene lost 0 bases and the J gene lost 0 bases, with 8 bases spanning the gap.

The chain carries TRBV6-5 and TRBJ1-2, with D maybe TRBD1 (5 bases). The CDR3 has 13 residues. Germline V CDR1 and CDR2: MNHEY, SVGAGI. V lost 9 bases to trimming and J lost 4 bases, with 15 bases between them. The DNA for the CDR3 is TGTGCCAGTGTCAGGGAGGTGCGCTATGGCTACACCTTC. It translates to CASVREVRYGYTF.

The rearrangement joins TRBV19 to TRBJ1-1; D is undetermined. V was clipped by 5 bases and J by 5 bases, with 15 bases between them. Germline CDR1 reads LNHDA; CDR2 reads SQIVND (reference sequence). The CDR3 has 14 amino acids. In nucleotides, the CDR3 is TGTGCCAGTAGTCCAAAGAATAGAAGAACTGAAGCTTTCTTT. Translating gives CASSPKNRRTEAFF.

The chain combines TRBV6-1 with TRBJ1-1; the D is unclear. This CDR3 comprises 15 residues. Germline loops: CDR1 MNHNS, CDR2 SASEGT. V lost 0 bases and J 0 bases, leaving 8 bases between the germline ends. The chain's CDR3 is CASSEAADLNTEAFF. CDR3 DNA sequence: TGTGCCAGCAGTGAAGCGGCGGACTTGAACACTGAAGCTTTCTTT.

The gene calls are TRBV10-3 and TRBJ2-7; possible D gene TRBD1, 6 bases. The CDR3 has 14 residues. Germline V lookup: CDR1 ENHRY, CDR2 SYGVKD. Trimming took off 3 bases at V and 5 bases at J, with 14 bases between the two ends. CDR3 in DNA: TGTGCCATCAGTGATAACAGGGATTCCAACGAGCAGTACTTC. Translation gives CAISDNRDSNEQYF.